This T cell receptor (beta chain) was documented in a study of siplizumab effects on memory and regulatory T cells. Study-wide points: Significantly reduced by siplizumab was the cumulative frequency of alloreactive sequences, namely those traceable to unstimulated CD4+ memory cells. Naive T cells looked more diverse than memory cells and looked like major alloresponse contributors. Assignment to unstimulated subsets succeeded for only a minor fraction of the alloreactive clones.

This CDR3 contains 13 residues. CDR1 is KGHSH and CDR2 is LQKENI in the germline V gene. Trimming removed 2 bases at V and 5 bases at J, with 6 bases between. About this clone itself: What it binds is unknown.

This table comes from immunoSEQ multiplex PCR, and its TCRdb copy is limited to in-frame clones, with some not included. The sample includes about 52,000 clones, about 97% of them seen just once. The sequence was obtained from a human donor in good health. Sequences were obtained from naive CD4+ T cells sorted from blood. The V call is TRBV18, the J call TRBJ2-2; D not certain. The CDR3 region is CASSPERTGELFF. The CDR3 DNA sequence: TGTGCCAGCTCACCAGAGAGGACCGGGGAGCTGTTTTTT.